The sequence of this TCR beta chain was determined in a study of blood T cell repertoires in COVID-19. Study overall: The United States, Italy and Spain supplied acute and convalescent COVID-19 samples. The cDNA or gDNA used as material had been derived from T cells, B-cell-depleted T cells, or PBMCs.

Trimming left V 6 bases short and J 3 bases short, with 15 bases between. CDR3 size: 14 residues. Germline V lookup: CDR1 SNHLY, CDR2 FYNNEI. Data came from immunoSEQ multiplex PCR; TCRdb stores just in-frame clones and leaves some out. Of about 290,000 clones in the sample, roughly 86% were seen once. This sequence joins TRBV2 and TRBJ2-7; possible D gene TRBD1, 5 bases. The sequence came from a woman in her thirties with COVID-19, enrolled during active disease. Sequenced input: peripheral blood. CDR3 in DNA: TGTGCCAGCAGGGGTACGGCAGGGTTCTACGAGCAGTACTTC. Residues: CASRGTAGFYEQYF.